This T cell receptor (beta chain) appears in the sequencing data of a study of blood T cell repertoires in COVID-19. Germline V gene sequence: CDR1 SGHTA, CDR2 FQGNSA. This CDR3 contains 15 residues. V shed 4 bases and J 3 bases; nucleotides not matched to a gene: 6. This clone was found once. Here immunoSEQ multiplex PCR was the method, and the copy in TCRdb shows in-frame clones only, minus some. Of 250,000 to 350,000 clones listed, 70% to 90% are singletons. The sequence was collected from a woman aged 60-75 years with acute or convalescent COVID-19. Sequencing used peripheral blood. The rearrangement joins TRBV7-2 to TRBJ1-3, with TRBD1 matching over 7 bases. The CDR3 loop is CASSSTGNFGNTIYF. The CDR3, as DNA: TGTGCCAGCAGCTCGACAGGGAATTTTGGAAACACCATATATTTT.